This T cell receptor (beta chain) was captured in a study of monozygotic twins with inflammatory bowel disease. The germline V gene encodes CDR1 SGHTA and CDR2 FQGTGA. This CDR3 region has 12 residues. Whole-blood RNA isolation (total RNA) proceeded without T cell sorting. TCRdb reprocessed the 5' RACE reads; each CDR3 protein has one entry and no DNA is given. Across roughly 150,000 distinct CDR3 sequences, the top ten clones capture 2% to 3% of the sample. The rearrangement links TRBV7-3 to TRBJ1-2. Sequencing used blood. The clonotype comes from a human donor with ulcerative colitis or Crohn's disease, or a healthy co-twin of an affected twin (not recorded which). CDR3 region: CASSLDGYGYTF. The variable domain in full, completed from reference TRBV7-3 and TRBJ1-2, reads GAGVSQTPSNKVTEKGKYVELRCDPISGHTALYWYRQSLGQGPEFLIYFQGTGAADDSGLPNDRFFAVRPEGSVSTLKIQRTERGDSAVYLCASSLDGYGYTFGSGTRLTVV.